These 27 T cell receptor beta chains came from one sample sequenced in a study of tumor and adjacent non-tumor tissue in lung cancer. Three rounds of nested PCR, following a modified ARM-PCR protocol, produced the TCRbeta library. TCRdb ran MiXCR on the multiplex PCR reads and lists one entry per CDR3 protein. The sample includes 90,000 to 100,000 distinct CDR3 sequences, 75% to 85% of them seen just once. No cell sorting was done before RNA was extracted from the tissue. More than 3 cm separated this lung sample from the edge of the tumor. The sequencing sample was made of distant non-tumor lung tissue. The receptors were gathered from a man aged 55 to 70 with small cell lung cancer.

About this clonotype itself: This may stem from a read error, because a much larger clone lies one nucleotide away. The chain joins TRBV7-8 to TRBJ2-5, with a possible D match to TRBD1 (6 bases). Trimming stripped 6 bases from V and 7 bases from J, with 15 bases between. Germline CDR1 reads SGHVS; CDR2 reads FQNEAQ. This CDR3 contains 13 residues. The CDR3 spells CASRGTRVGTQYF. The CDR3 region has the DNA TGTGCCAGCAGGGGGACAAGGGTTGGGACCCAGTACTTC.

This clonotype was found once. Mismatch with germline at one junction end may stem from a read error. The CDR3 nucleotides are TGCAGAGTTAAAGGACCCTTGAACACTAAAGCTTTCTTT. This codes for CRVKGPLNTKAFF. The chain couples TRBV29-1 to TRBJ1-1; D is unclear. Germline V lookup: CDR1 SQVTM, CDR2 ANQGSEA. This CDR3 comprises 13 residues.

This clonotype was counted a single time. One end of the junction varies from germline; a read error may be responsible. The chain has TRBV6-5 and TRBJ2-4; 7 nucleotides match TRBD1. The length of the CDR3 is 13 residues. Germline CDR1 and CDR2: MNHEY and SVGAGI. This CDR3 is CTSRGSGQNIQYF. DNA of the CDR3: TGTACCAGCAGGGGGTCGGGGCAGAACATCCAGTACTTC.

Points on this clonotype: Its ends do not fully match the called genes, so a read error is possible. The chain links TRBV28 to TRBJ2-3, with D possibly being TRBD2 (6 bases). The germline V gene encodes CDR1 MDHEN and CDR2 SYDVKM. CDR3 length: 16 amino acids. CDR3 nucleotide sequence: TGTGGCAGCAGTGGGACGGGACTGCACTTCACAGATACGCAGTATTTT. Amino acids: CGSSGTGLHFTDTQYF.

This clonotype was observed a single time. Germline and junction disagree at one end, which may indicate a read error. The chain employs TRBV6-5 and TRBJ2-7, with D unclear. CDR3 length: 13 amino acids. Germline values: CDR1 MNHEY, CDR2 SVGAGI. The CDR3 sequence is CASRKAALNERYF. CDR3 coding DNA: TGTGCCAGCAGGAAGGCGGCTCTCAACGAGCGGTACTTC.

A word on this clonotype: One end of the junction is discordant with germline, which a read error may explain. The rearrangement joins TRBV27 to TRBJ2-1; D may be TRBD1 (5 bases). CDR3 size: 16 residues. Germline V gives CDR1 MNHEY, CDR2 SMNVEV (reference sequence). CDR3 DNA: TGTGCCAGCAGTTCCCTGCAGGGATACTCCTACTATGAGCAGTTCTTC. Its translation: CASSSLQGYSYYEQFF.

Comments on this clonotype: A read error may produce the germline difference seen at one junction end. The CDR3 loop reads CARSDLTVDNTDAFF. DNA for the CDR3: TGTGCCAGGAGCGACTTGACAGTCGATAACACTGATGCTTTTTTT. The chain combines TRBV6-5 with TRBJ1-1, with D perhaps TRBD1 (5 bases). The germline V gene has CDR1 MNHEY and CDR2 SVGAGI. This CDR3 comprises 15 residues.

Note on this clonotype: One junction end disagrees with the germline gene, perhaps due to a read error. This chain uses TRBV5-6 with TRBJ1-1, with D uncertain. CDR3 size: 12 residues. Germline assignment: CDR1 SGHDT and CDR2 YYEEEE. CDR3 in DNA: TGTGCCAGTAGCTTGGGATCTTTAGAAGCTTTCTTT. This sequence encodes CASSLGSLEAFF.

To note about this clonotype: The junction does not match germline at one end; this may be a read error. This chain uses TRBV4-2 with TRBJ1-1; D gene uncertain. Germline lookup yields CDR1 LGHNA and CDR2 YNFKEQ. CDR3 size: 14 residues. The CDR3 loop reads CASSQDPLVGKAFF. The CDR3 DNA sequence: TGTGCCAGCAGTCAAGACCCCCTGGTGGGTAAAGCTTTCTTT.

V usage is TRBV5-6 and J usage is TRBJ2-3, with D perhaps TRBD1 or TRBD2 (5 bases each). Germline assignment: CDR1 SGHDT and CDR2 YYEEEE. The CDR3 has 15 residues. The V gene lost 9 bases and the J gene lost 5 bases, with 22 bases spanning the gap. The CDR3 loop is CANSLGRRNIDTQYF. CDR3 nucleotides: TGTGCCAACAGTCTGGGACGGAGGAACATAGATACGCAGTATTTT.

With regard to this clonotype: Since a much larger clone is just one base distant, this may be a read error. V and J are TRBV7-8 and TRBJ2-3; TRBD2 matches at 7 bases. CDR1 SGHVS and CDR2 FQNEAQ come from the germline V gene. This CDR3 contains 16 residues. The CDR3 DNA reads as TGTGCCACCGCCCAGGGACTACTCTTTTCCACAGCTACGCAGTATTTT. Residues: CATAQGLLFSTATQYF.

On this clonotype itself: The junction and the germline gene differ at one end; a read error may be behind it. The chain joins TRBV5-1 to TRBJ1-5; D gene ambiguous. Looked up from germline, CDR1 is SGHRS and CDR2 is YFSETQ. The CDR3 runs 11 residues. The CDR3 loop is CPSSLSQPQHF. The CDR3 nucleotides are TGCCCCAGCAGCCTCAGTCAGCCTCAGCATTTT.

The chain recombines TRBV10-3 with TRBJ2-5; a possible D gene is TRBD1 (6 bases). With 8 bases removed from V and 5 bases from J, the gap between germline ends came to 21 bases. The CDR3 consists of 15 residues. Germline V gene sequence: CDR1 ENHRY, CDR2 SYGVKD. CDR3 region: CAIRPSDRIVETQYF. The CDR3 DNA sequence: TGTGCCATCCGTCCGTCTGACAGGATTGTGGAGACCCAGTACTTC.

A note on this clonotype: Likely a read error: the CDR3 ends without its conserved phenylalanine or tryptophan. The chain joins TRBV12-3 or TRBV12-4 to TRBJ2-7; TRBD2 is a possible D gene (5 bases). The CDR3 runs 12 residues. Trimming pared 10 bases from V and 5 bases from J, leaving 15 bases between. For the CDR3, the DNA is TGTGCCAACAAAACCGAGGGTAACGAGCAGTACTTA. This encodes CANKTEGNEQYL.

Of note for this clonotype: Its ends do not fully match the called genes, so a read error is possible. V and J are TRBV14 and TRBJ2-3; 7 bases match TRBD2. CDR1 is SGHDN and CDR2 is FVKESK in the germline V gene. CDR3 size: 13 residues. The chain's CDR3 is CASSQSPGGTQNF. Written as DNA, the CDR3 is TGTGCTAGCAGCCAAAGCCCGGGGGGTACGCAGAATTTT. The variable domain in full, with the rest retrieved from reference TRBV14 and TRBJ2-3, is EAGVTQFPSHSVIEKGQTVTLRCDPISGHDNLYWYRRVMGKEIKFLLHFVKESKQDESGMPNNRFLAERTGGTYSTLKVQPAELEDSGVYFCASSQSPGGTQNFGPGTRLTVL.

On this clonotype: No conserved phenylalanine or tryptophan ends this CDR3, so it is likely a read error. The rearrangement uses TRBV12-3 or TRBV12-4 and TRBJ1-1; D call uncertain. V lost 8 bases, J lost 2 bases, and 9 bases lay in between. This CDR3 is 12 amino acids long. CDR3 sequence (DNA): TGTGCCAGCGTCAAGGTTAACACTGAAGCTTTCATT. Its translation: CASVKVNTEAFI.

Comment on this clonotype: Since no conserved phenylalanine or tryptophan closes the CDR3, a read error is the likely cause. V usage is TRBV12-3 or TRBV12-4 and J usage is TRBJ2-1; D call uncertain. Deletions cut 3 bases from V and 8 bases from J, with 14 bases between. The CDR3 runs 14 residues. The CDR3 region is CASSFRTLADEQFY. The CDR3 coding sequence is TGTGCCAGCAGTTTCCGCACCCTCGCCGATGAGCAGTTCTAC.

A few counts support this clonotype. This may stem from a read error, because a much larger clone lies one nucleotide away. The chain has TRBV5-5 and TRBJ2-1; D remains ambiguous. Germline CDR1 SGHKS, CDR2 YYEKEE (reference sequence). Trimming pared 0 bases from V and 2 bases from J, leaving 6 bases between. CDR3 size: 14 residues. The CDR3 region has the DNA TGTGCCAGCAGCTTGGGGATTACCTACAATGAGCAGTTCTTC. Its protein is CASSLGITYNEQFF.

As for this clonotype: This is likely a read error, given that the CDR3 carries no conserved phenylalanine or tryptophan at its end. CDR3 DNA: TGTGCCAGCAGTTTCCGCGACAGGGGATATACCATATATTCT. Translation: CASSFRDRGYTIYS. The chain joins TRBV6-6 to TRBJ1-3, with 8 bases aligning to TRBD1. The trim removed 4 bases at V and 10 bases at J, leaving 9 bases unmatched. This CDR3 has 14 residues. Germline CDR1 and CDR2: MNHNY and SVGAGI (reference sequence).

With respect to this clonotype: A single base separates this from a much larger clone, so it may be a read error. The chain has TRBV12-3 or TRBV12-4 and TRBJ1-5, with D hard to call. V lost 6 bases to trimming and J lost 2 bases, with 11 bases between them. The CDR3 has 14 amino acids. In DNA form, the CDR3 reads TGTGCCAGCAGCCTTGGGGAGGGCAATCAGCCCCAGCATTTT. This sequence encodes CASSLGEGNQPQHF.

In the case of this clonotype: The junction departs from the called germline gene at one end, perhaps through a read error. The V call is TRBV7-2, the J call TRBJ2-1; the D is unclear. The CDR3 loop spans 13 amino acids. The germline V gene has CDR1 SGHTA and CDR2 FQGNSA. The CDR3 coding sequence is TGTGCCAGCAGCTTAGACAGTTTCAATCAGCAGTTCTTC. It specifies CASSLDSFNQQFF.

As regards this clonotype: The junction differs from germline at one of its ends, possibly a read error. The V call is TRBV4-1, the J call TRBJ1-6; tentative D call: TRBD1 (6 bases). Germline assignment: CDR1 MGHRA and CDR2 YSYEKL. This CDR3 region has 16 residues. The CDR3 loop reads CASSQDRNRANSPLHF. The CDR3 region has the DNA TGCGCCAGCAGCCAGGATCGGAACAGGGCGAATTCACCCCTTCACTTT.

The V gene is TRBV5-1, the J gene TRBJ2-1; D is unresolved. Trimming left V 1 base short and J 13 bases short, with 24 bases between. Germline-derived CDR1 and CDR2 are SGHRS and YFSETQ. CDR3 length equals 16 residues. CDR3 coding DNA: TGCGCCAGCAGCTTGAAGCAGCCAAGCTCCTACAATGCTCAGTTCTTC. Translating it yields CASSLKQPSSYNAQFF.

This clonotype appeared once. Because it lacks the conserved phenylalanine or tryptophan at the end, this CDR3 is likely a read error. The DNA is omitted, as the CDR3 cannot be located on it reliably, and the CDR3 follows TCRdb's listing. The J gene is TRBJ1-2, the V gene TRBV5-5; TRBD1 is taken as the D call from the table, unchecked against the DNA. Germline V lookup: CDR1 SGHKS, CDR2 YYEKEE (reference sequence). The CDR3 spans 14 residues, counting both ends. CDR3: CASSTDQGTYGYIL.

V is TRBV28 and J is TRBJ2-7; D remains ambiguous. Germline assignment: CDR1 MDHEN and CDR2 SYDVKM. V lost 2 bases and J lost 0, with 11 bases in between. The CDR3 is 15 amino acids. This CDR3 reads CASSLVHGSSYEQYF. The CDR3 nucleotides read TGTGCCAGCAGTTTAGTCCACGGAAGCTCCTACGAGCAGTACTTC.

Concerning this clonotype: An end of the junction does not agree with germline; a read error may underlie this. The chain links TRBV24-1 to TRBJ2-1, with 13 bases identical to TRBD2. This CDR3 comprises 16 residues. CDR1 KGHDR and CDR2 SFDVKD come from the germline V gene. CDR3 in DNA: TGTGCCACCAGTGATCAACTAGCGGGAGGGCTCAATGAGCAGTCCTTC. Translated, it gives CATSDQLAGGLNEQSF.

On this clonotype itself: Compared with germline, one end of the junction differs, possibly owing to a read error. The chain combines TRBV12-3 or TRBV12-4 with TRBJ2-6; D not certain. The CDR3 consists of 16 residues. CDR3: CASSLGFGPGVNFLTF. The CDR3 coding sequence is TGTGCCAGCAGTTTAGGATTCGGACCTGGGGTCAACTTCCTGACTTTC.